What follows are 20 T cell receptor beta chains derived from one specimen sequenced in a study of blood T cells in healthy people across ages. The authors ran a second PCR of roughly 6 to 12 cycles using a sample-barcoded 5' primer and a J-beta primer mix. TCRdb passed the 5' RACE reads through MiXCR, listing each CDR3 protein once. The profile covers around 280,000 distinct CDR3 sequences, with 27% appearing a single time and over 25% taken by the ten largest. Material: blood. Receptors originate from a woman in her 70s in good health.

This chain uses TRBV20-1 with TRBJ2-7, with D possibly matching TRBD1 (6 bases). Trimming pared 0 bases from V and 5 bases from J, leaving 14 bases between. The germline gives CDR1 DFQATT, CDR2 SNEGSKA (reference sequence). CDR3 length: 14 amino acids. The CDR3 sequence: CSARDRARGHEQYF. CDR3 nucleotide sequence: TGCAGTGCTAGAGATCGCGCCAGGGGCCACGAGCAGTACTTC.

CDR3 sequence reads: CASSSRTGNRYEQYF. DNA of the CDR3: TGTGCCAGCAGCTCCAGGACAGGGAATAGGTACGAGCAGTACTTC. The rearrangement uses TRBV13 and TRBJ2-7; TRBD1 matches 8 bases. The CDR3 extends over 15 amino acids. V trimming: 4 bases; J trimming: 4 bases; junction bases outside the gene matches: 9. Germline-derived CDR1 and CDR2 are PRHDT and FYEKMQ (reference sequence). Combining the CDR3 with reference TRBV13 and TRBJ2-7 gives the whole variable domain AAGVIQSPRHLIKEKRETATLKCYPIPRHDTVYWYQQGPGQDPQFLISFYEKMQSDKGSIPDRFSAQQFSDYHSELNMSSLELGDSALYFCASSSRTGNRYEQYFGPGTRLTVT.

This clonotype was seen only a few times. The chain joins TRBV4-3 to TRBJ1-3; D is perhaps TRBD1 (5 bases). In germline, CDR1 is LGHNA, CDR2 YSLEER. The CDR3 runs to 15 residues. Trimming left V 1 base short and J 4 bases short, with 11 bases between. The DNA of the CDR3 is TGCGCCAGCAGCCAAGTCGGGGGATTCGGAAACACCATATATTTT. It is translated as CASSQVGGFGNTIYF.

This rearrangement joins TRBV12-3 or TRBV12-4 to TRBJ2-2, with no clear D. The CDR3 consists of 14 residues. Between the trimmed V and J ends, which lost 3 bases and 3 bases, there was a span of 8 bases. The CDR3 reads CASSFQVDTGELFF. CDR3 in DNA: TGTGCCAGCAGTTTCCAGGTAGACACCGGGGAGCTGTTTTTT.

This clonotype was seen a handful of times. This chain links TRBV10-3 with TRBJ1-4, with 7 bases matching TRBD1. The CDR3 has 17 amino acids. V lost 2 bases to trimming and J lost 8 bases; unmatched junction nucleotides: 14. Germline V gene sequence: CDR1 ENHRY, CDR2 SYGVKD. CDR3 protein: CAISEGRQGPGGEKLFF. CDR3 bases: TGTGCCATCAGTGAGGGGAGACAGGGCCCTGGGGGCGAAAAACTGTTTTTT.

This clonotype has just a few counts. In DNA, the CDR3 is TGTGCCAGCAGCCCCCGGACAGGGTTCGAGCAGTACTTC. Residues: CASSPRTGFEQYF. V is TRBV7-9 and J is TRBJ2-5; 8 bases fit TRBD1. The DNA end is a closer match to TRBJ2-7, so the J assignment may be wrong. The CDR3 consists of 13 residues. Germline lookup yields CDR1 SEHNR and CDR2 FQNEAQ (reference sequence).

This clonotype was counted a few times. The chain has TRBV28 and TRBJ2-2, with no clear D. This CDR3 is built from 11 residues. CDR1 MDHEN and CDR2 SYDVKM come from the germline V gene. V lost 5 bases, J lost 9 bases, and 7 bases lay in between. Here the CDR3 reads CASSPPRELFF. The CDR3 bases are TGTGCCAGCAGTCCCCCCCGGGAGCTGTTTTTT.

The gene calls are TRBV6-1 and TRBJ2-6; D remains ambiguous. V was clipped by 6 bases and J by 10 bases, with 22 bases between them. Germline V lookup: CDR1 MNHNS, CDR2 SASEGT. The CDR3 runs 16 residues. The CDR3 nucleotides are TGTGCCAGCAGCCTCACCTCAGACACATTTTCTAACGTCCTGACTTTC. Its translation: CASSLTSDTFSNVLTF.

This chain uses TRBV12-3 or TRBV12-4 with TRBJ2-3, with D tentatively TRBD2 (6 bases). The germline V and J ends were trimmed by 3 bases and 11 bases, with 18 bases remaining between them. The CDR3 has 14 residues. DNA of the CDR3: TGTGCCAGCAGTTTGGGGGGTAGAACAGATGTGCAGTATTTT. Its translation is CASSLGGRTDVQYF.

The V and J genes are TRBV4-3 and TRBJ2-3, with 9 nucleotides matching TRBD2. The CDR3 runs 15 residues. Trimming cost V 5 bases and J 4 bases; bases outside gene matches: 7. The germline V gene encodes CDR1 LGHNA and CDR2 YSLEER. DNA for the CDR3: TGCGCCAGCAGCGCCCGTAGCGGGAGCTCAGATACGCAGTATTTT. Translation: CASSARSGSSDTQYF.

The V and J genes are TRBV2 and TRBJ2-5, with 8 bases fitting TRBD2. The DNA end favors TRBJ2-1, so the J call may be wrong. Germline CDR1 is SNHLY and CDR2 is FYNNEI. CDR3 size: 15 residues. The DNA for the CDR3 is TGTGCCAGCAGTGAGGAGCGAGCGGGAGCGGGTGAGCAGTTCTTC. It is translated as CASSEERAGAGEQFF.

The chain employs TRBV3-1 and TRBJ2-3, with 8 bases identical to TRBD1. This CDR3 region has 16 residues. Germline-derived CDR1 and CDR2 are LGHDT and YNNKEL (reference sequence). The J segment lost 0 bases and the V segment lost 4 bases, leaving 6 bases of the junction unmatched. CDR3 protein: CASSPGNRGSTDTQYF. The CDR3, as DNA: TGTGCCAGCAGCCCCGGTAACAGGGGGAGCACAGATACGCAGTATTTT.

This clonotype was counted a few times. The chain uses TRBV15 and TRBJ2-6; TRBD2 is a possible D gene (6 bases). V was cut by 1 base and J by 0 bases, with 13 bases left in between. From germline, CDR1 is LNHNV and CDR2 YYDKDF (reference sequence). This CDR3 has 18 amino acids. Here the CDR3 reads CATSRAPKTSSGANVLTF. Written as DNA, the CDR3 is TGTGCCACCAGCAGAGCGCCGAAGACTAGCTCTGGGGCCAACGTCCTGACTTTC.

In this sample, this clonotype turned up many times. V is TRBV7-2 and J is TRBJ1-6; D uncertain. The CDR3 loop spans 14 amino acids. V was cut by 1 base and J by 8 bases, with 9 bases left in between. CDR1 is SGHTA, CDR2 FQGNSA, per germline. CDR3 residues: CASSLDPPYSPLHF. CDR3 DNA sequence: TGTGCCAGCAGCTTAGATCCCCCCTATTCACCCCTCCACTTT.

The CDR3 is CSATSGGGTDTQYF. The CDR3 DNA follows: TGCAGTGCGACTAGCGGGGGAGGCACAGATACGCAGTATTTT. V and J are TRBV20-1 and TRBJ2-3, with 12 bases lining up with TRBD2. The CDR3 is made up of 14 amino acids. V shed 6 bases and J 1 base; nucleotides not matched to a gene: 2. CDR1 is DFQATT and CDR2 is SNEGSKA in the germline V gene (reference sequence).

There are a few counts of this clonotype. The chain combines TRBV3-1 with TRBJ2-5; 11 bases align to TRBD2. Germline assignment: CDR1 LGHDT and CDR2 YNNKEL (reference sequence). The CDR3 covers 17 residues. V was clipped by 4 bases and J by 5 bases; unmatched bases: 12. For the CDR3, the DNA is TGTGCCAGCAGCCCGGGACTAGCGGTATACTCGGGGGAGACCCAGTACTTC. Its protein product is CASSPGLAVYSGETQYF.

The chain employs TRBV24-1 and TRBJ2-3; 12 bases line up with TRBD2. V lost 3 bases, J lost 2 bases, and 5 bases stayed unmatched. Germline V gene data show CDR1 as KGHDR and CDR2 as SFDVKD. CDR3 length: 17 residues. CDR3: CATSDTLAGGPTDTQYF. The CDR3 DNA follows: TGTGCCACCAGTGATACCCTAGCGGGGGGGCCCACAGATACGCAGTATTTT.

The chain recombines TRBV7-2 with TRBJ2-5, with D perhaps matching TRBD1 or TRBD2 (7 bases each). The germline CDR1 and CDR2 sequences are SGHTA and FQGNSA. The length of the CDR3 is 17 residues. V was shortened by 5 bases and J by 7 bases, with 26 bases between the two germline ends. CDR3 bases: TGTGCCAGCAGCCCAGGGGGAAGCGGGACCTCCACGAGGACCCAGTACTTC. Amino acids: CASSPGGSGTSTRTQYF.

This clonotype was observed a handful of times. This chain uses TRBV20-1 with TRBJ2-3, with 7 bases that match TRBD2. This CDR3 is built from 13 residues. Germline assignment: CDR1 DFQATT and CDR2 SNEGSKA (reference sequence). With V trimmed by 4 bases and J by 4 bases, 5 bases remained unmatched. The CDR3 sequence is CSATGEGPDTQYF. Here the CDR3 DNA reads TGCAGTGCTACGGGGGAGGGCCCAGATACGCAGTATTTT.

V is TRBV20-1 and J is TRBJ2-1; the D is unclear. Per germline, CDR1 DFQATT and CDR2 SNEGSKA (reference sequence). V gave up 5 bases and J gave up 9 bases, with 14 bases separating them. This CDR3 is built from 12 residues. DNA for the CDR3: TGCAGTGCTTCCCTCCAAACTGGTGAGCAGTTCTTC. It is translated as CSASLQTGEQFF.